The clone carrying this TCR beta chain has at least ten counts. The antigen remains unidentified. The data are from a study of T-cell reconstitution after alpha-beta-depleted transplantation in children. Overall study findings and caveats: T-cell counts and diversity were attributed mostly to newly produced T cells one year after transplant. Expanded graft clones, several hundred of them, were reportedly the source of alpha-beta T cells about two months after transplant. In some patients, recipient T cells and intrathymic progenitors surviving conditioning explained high day-60 diversity.

CDR3 length: 14 residues. Per germline, CDR1 MDHEN and CDR2 SYDVKM. Trimming cost V 4 bases and J 6 bases, with 12 bases left between them. It was with unique molecular identifiers that the TCRbeta library was prepared. One entry per CDR3 protein, called by TCRdb with MiXCR from the PCR reads. The repertoire has more than 75,000 distinct CDR3 sequences, more than 20% of them found once; the top ten carry about 20%. The specimen comprised PBMCs, sampled before TCRalphabeta/CD19-depleted stem cell transplant. The sequence derives from a boy between 2 and 15 years old with acute lymphoblastic leukemia, due to receive a stem cell transplant. The chain combines TRBV28 with TRBJ1-4; possibly TRBD1 for D (5 bases). CDR3 amino acids: CASSSRGDDEKLFF. CDR3 nucleotide sequence: TGTGCCAGCAGTTCTCGGGGGGATGATGAAAAACTGTTTTTT.